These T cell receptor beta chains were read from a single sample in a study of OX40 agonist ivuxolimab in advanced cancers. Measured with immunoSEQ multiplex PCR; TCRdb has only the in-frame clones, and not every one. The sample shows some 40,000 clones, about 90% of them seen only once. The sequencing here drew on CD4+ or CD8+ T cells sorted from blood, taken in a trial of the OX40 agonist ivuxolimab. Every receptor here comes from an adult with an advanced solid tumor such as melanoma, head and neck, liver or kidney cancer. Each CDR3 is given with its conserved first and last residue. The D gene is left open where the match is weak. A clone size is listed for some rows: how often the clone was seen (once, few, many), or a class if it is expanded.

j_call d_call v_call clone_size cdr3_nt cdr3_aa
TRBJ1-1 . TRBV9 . TGTGCCAGCGACGGAGGGGACACTCAGAACACTGAAGCTTTCTTT CASDGGDTQNTEAFF
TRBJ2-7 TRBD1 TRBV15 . TGTGCCACCAGCCCTAGGCGAGACAGGGGTTACGAGCAGTACTTC CATSPRRDRGYEQYF
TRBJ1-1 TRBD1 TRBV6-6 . TGTGCCAGCACCCACAGGGGCCTTAACACTGAAGCTTTCTTT CASTHRGLNTEAFF
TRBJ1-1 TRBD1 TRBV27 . TGTGCCAGCAGTTTATCTAAGGGGGCGAACACTGAAGCTTTCTTT CASSLSKGANTEAFF
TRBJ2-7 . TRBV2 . TGTGCCAGCTTAGCGGCCACCTCCTACGAGCAGTACTTC CASLAATSYEQYF
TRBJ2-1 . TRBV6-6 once TGTGCCAGCAGCCCGGCCTCCGAGCAGTTCTTC CASSPASEQFF
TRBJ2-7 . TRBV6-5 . TGTGCCAGCAGTTCCGCCGGGGGCTACGAGCAGTACTTC CASSSAGGYEQYF
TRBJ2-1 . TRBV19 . TGTGCCAGTAGTATTCTCGGGACAATCGGGAATGAGCAGTTCTTC CASSILGTIGNEQFF
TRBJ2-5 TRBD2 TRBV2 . TGTGCCAGCAGTGCACTAGCGGGAGCAGAGACCCAGTACTTC CASSALAGAETQYF
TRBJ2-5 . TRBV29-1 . TGCAGCGGGGGAGACACACAAGAGACCCAGTACTTC CSGGDTQETQYF
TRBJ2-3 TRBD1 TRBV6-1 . TGTGCCAGCAGTGGGACAGGGGTACGATATACGCAGTATTTT CASSGTGVRYTQYF
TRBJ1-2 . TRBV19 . TGTGCCAGTACCCCGTCGAGGGGTACGATCTATGGCTACACCTTC CASTPSRGTIYGYTF
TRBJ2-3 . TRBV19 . TGTGCCAGTAGTATCCGAGGGGGGAGAGGAACAGATACGCAGTATTTT CASSIRGGRGTDTQYF
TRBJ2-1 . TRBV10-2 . TGCGCCAGCAGTGAGGGTGGACTGGAGGGGTTCTTC CASSEGGLEGFF
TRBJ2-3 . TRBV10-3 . TGTGCCATCAGTGCCGATACAGGGAATTTTTTTGGGAGCACAGATACGCAGTATTTT CAISADTGNFFGSTDTQYF
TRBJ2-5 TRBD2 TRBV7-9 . TGTGCCAGCAGCTTAGAGGTAGCGGGAGGAGAGACCCAGTACTTC CASSLEVAGGETQYF
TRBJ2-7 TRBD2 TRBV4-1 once TGCGCCAGCAGCCAGGGGACTAGCGCAACCTACGAGCAGTACTTC CASSQGTSATYEQYF
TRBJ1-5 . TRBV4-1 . TGCGCCAGCAGCCCCATAACAGGGAATCAGCCCCAGCATTTT CASSPITGNQPQHF
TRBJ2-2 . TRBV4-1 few TGCGCCAGCAGCCAAGAAGGGGAAGTTGGGGAGCTGTTTTTT CASSQEGEVGELFF
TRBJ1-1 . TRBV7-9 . TGTGCCAGCAGCTTAGGCGGGGGCGGCACTGAAGCTTTCTTT CASSLGGGGTEAFF
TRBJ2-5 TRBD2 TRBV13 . TGTGCCAGCAGCTCAAGACTAGCGGGAGGTAACCAAGAGACCCAGTACTTC CASSSRLAGGNQETQYF
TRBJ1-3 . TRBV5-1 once TGCGCCAGCAGTTTAAATCAGGGCTCTGGAAACACCATATATTTT CASSLNQGSGNTIYF
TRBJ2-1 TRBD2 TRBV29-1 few TGCAGCGTTGAAGGTGTAGCCGGGACTAGCGGGAGGGCCGCCTACAATGAGCAGTTCTTC CSVEGVAGTSGRAAYNEQFF
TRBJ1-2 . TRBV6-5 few TGTGCCAGCAGCCGTCAAGGTTTAGCTAACTATGGCTACACCTTC CASSRQGLANYGYTF
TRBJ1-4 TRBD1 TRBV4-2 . TGTGCCAGCAGCCAAGGGGACAGGGATGAAAAACTGTTTTTT CASSQGDRDEKLFF
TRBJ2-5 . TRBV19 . TGTGCCTCGAGGGACATTCAAGAGACCCAGTACTTC CASRDIQETQYF
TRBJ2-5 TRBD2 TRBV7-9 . TGTGCCAGCAGCGGTGGACTAGCGGGAACAGAGACCCAGTACTTC CASSGGLAGTETQYF
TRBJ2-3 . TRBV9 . TGTGCCAGCAGCGTAGCGGGGTCTAGCACAGATACGCAGTATTTT CASSVAGSSTDTQYF
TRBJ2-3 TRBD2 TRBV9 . TGTGCCAGCAGCGGTATAGCGGGAGTTACAGATACGCAGTATTTT CASSGIAGVTDTQYF
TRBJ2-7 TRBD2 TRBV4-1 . TGCGCCAGCAGCCAAGGTAGCGGGGGCTACGAGCAGTACTTC CASSQGSGGYEQYF
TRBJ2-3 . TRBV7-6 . TGTGCCAGCAGCACCGGTGGGACAGATACGCAGTATTTT CASSTGGTDTQYF
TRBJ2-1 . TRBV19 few TGTGCCAGTAGTATGAAGGGGGCAGGGAGGGAGCCATACAATGAGCAGTTCTTC CASSMKGAGREPYNEQFF
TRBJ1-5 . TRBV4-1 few TGCGCCAGCAGCCGAGAATATAGCAATCAGCCCCAGCATTTT CASSREYSNQPQHF
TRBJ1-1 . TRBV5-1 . TGCGCCAGCAGCTATTACCTTTTACAGGGATGGAGAAGGGGGGCTTTCTTT CASSYYLLQGWRRGAFF
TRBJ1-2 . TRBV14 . TGTGCCAGCAGCCAGGACGGGCCTCAGAGAAATGGCTACACCTTC CASSQDGPQRNGYTF
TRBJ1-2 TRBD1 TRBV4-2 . TGTGCCAGCAGCCAAGAGAGTTTTCGGACAGGGGATGGCTACACCTTC CASSQESFRTGDGYTF
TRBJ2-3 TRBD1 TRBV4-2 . TGTGCCAGCAGCCAAGATCTCGGCAGGGGGCCAGATACGCAGTATTTT CASSQDLGRGPDTQYF
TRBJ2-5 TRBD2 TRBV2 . TGTGCCAGCAGTGAAGCGGCCCAGCGGGAGTTTCAAGAGACCCAGTACTTC CASSEAAQREFQETQYF
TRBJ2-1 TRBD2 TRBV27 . TGTGCCAGCAGTTTAGGGACTAACCTGTTCTTC CASSLGTNLFF
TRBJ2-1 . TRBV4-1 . TGCGCCAGCAGCCAGATAGGGCAATACAATGAGCAGTTCTTC CASSQIGQYNEQFF
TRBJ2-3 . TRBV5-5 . TGTGCCAGCACCGGGACCTTCACAGATACGCAGTATTTT CASTGTFTDTQYF